The 9 T cell receptor beta chains below all came from one sample that was sequenced in a study of CD8 T cells in Susac syndrome. With random hexamers, reverse transcription was performed on roughly 0.5 to 1 ug of RNA. MiXCR, applied by TCRdb to the immunoSEQ multiplex PCR reads, yields one record per CDR3 protein. The sample holds 150,000 to 200,000 distinct CDR3 sequences, about 94% seen once. What was sequenced was CD4+ T cells from PBMCs. These receptors were obtained from a human donor with multiple sclerosis.

The gene calls are TRBV3-1 and TRBJ2-1; the D gene is possibly TRBD2 (6 bases). The germline V and J ends were trimmed by 4 bases and 0 bases, with 13 bases remaining between them. The CDR3 totals 16 residues. Germline V gene sequence: CDR1 LGHDT, CDR2 YNNKEL (reference sequence). CDR3 protein: CASSLGGLSSYNEQFF. CDR3 DNA sequence: TGTGCCAGCAGCCTTGGGGGGTTAAGCTCCTACAATGAGCAGTTCTTC.

This rearrangement joins TRBV30 to TRBJ1-6, with D hard to call. V was trimmed by 3 bases and J by 5 bases, leaving 8 bases between them. Germline V gene data show CDR1 as GTSNPN and CDR2 as SVGIG (reference sequence). The CDR3 contains 13 residues. The CDR3 loop is CAWRKEDNSPLHF. The CDR3 nucleotides are TGTGCCTGGAGAAAGGAAGATAATTCACCCCTCCACTTT. The variable domain in full, completed from reference TRBV30 and TRBJ1-6, reads SQTIHQWPATLVQPVGSPLSLECTVEGTSNPNLYWYRQAAGRGLQLLFYSVGIGQISSEVPQNLSASRPQDRQFILSSKKLLLSDSGFYLCAWRKEDNSPLHFGNGTRLTVT.

The V gene is TRBV4-1, the J gene TRBJ1-3; possibly TRBD1 for D (5 bases). The V end lost 1 base, the J end lost 4 bases, and 20 bases lay between the germline ends. Germline V gene sequence: CDR1 MGHRA, CDR2 YSYEKL. The CDR3 has 18 amino acids. The DNA of the CDR3 is TGCGCCAGCAGCCAAGGTATAACAGGCCTCTCGAGGGGAAACACCATATATTTT. Translating it yields CASSQGITGLSRGNTIYF.

Note on this clonotype: A much bigger clone sits one base away, suggesting this may be a read error. The chain carries TRBV18 and TRBJ1-1, with TRBD1 matching 8 bases. V lost 4 bases to trimming and J lost 1 base; unmatched junction nucleotides: 2. CDR3 length: 14 amino acids. Germline CDR1 and CDR2: KGHSH and LQKENI. Written as DNA, the CDR3 is TGTGCCAGCTCACACGGACAGGGGAACACTGAAGCTTTCTTT. Protein product: CASSHGQGNTEAFF. Together with reference TRBV18 and TRBJ1-1, the CDR3 gives the full variable domain: NAGVMQNPRHLVRRRGQEARLRCSPMKGHSHVYWYRQLPEEGLKFMVYLQKENIIDESGMPKERFSAEFPKEGPSILRIQQVVRGDSAAYFCASSHGQGNTEAFFGQGTRLTVV.

V usage is TRBV18 and J usage is TRBJ1-1; the match to TRBD1 covers 9 bases. The CDR3 is 16 residues long. CDR1 KGHSH and CDR2 LQKENI come from the germline V gene. Germline trimming cut 5 bases from V and 3 bases from J; bases unmatched to any gene: 10. CDR3 nucleotide sequence: TGTGCCAGCTCAGCTGCACAGGGGGCAGGGGACACTGAAGCTTTCTTT. It specifies CASSAAQGAGDTEAFF.

V gene TRBV5-1 combines with J gene TRBJ1-1, with D hard to call. The CDR3 consists of 16 residues. Germline CDR1 SGHRS, CDR2 YFSETQ. Between the trimmed V and J ends, which lost 4 bases and 0 bases, there was a span of 16 bases. CDR3 in amino acids: CASSNKMSPLNTEAFF. DNA for the CDR3: TGCGCCAGCAGCAACAAGATGAGCCCTCTGAACACTGAAGCTTTCTTT.

This clonotype was picked up one time. The CDR3 nucleotides read TGTGCCAGCAGCTTAGCGGGCAGGGGTGTCTATGGCTACACCTTC. Translation: CASSLAGRGVYGYTF. J is TRBJ1-2 and V is TRBV7-2; a weak D match, TRBD1 (6 bases). Deletions cut 0 bases from V and 4 bases from J, with 12 bases between. Germline V CDR1 and CDR2: SGHTA, FQGNSA. CDR3 length equals 15 residues.

This chain connects TRBV20-1 to TRBJ2-4, with 8 bases aligning to TRBD1. The germline gives CDR1 DFQATT, CDR2 SNEGSKA (reference sequence). The CDR3 loop spans 13 amino acids. V lost 2 bases to trimming and J lost 7 bases; unmatched junction nucleotides: 4. The CDR3 loop is CSARNYRGNIQYF. CDR3 nucleotides: TGCAGTGCTAGAAACTACAGGGGGAACATTCAGTACTTC.

The chain uses TRBV19 and TRBJ1-5, with D possibly matching TRBD1 (5 bases). The CDR3 extends over 14 amino acids. The V end was cut by 1 base, the J end by 2 bases, with 6 bases between. CDR1 LNHDA and CDR2 SQIVND come from the germline V gene (reference sequence). The CDR3, as DNA: TGTGCCAGTAGTATAGGGGGACGCAATCAGCCCCAGCATTTT. Translated: CASSIGGRNQPQHF.